This TCR beta chain was recovered during a study of beta chain features in type 1 diabetes. Study details: The samples had 85 million to 130 million sorted cells examined in all. Whole-study results and caveats: The VDJ junctions of type 1 diabetes patients carried fewer insertions and more deletions. TCRB CDR3s were moderately but significantly shorter in Type 1 diabetes patients in all four CD4+ subsets. PCR could preferentially amplify shorter templates, alike in patients and controls.

The CDR3 loop spans 15 amino acids. The V gene's germline CDR1 is MNHNY and CDR2 SVGAGI (reference sequence). The V end lost 2 bases, the J end lost 2 bases, and 10 bases lay between the germline ends. This clone was observed a few times. Its specificity is not known. The investigators reverse transcribed all of the isolated RNA, so they sequenced expressed TCRB transcripts. Assay: immunoSEQ multiplex PCR; the TCRdb copy retains only in-frame clones and omits some. The data hold almost 350,000 clones, with approximately 9.7% observed a single time. Stem cell-like memory, regulatory, central memory and naive CD4+ cells were sorted via CD45RO/CCR7/CD25/CD127/CD95/CD27.

The V gene is TRBV6-6, the J gene TRBJ1-3, with D perhaps matching TRBD1 (6 bases). Material: central memory CD4+ T cells from blood. The sequence was obtained from a man aged 30 to 39 with type 1 diabetes. CDR3 sequence reads: CASSYGDNAGNTIYF. CDR3 nucleotides: TGTGCCAGCAGTTACGGGGACAATGCTGGAAACACCATATATTTT.